The 22 T cell receptor beta chains below were found in one sample sequenced in a study of blood T cell repertoires in COVID-19. Sequenced by immunoSEQ multiplex PCR; TCRdb stores in-frame clones only, minus some. The sample has about 99,000 clones, 85% to 90% seen once; the top ten hold about 3%. The sequencing input was peripheral blood. All receptors come from a human donor in a cohort sampled during active COVID-19.

The chain links TRBV27 to TRBJ1-1; D is perhaps TRBD1 (5 bases). V was cut by 6 bases and J by 1 base, with 9 bases left in between. This CDR3 contains 13 residues. CDR1 is MNHEY and CDR2 is SMNVEV in the germline V gene (reference sequence). The CDR3 region has the DNA TGTGCCAGCAGCGACAGAGAGAACACTGAAGCTTTCTTT. This encodes CASSDRENTEAFF.

The chain has TRBV5-4 and TRBJ1-6, with D possibly TRBD1 on 5 matching bases. Germline V CDR1 and CDR2: SGHNT, YYREEE (reference sequence). The CDR3 totals 13 residues. V lost 4 bases and J lost 9, with 11 bases in between. The CDR3 DNA reads TGTGCCAGCAGCCCCCCCGGGGGTTCACCCCTCCACTTT. Amino acid sequence: CASSPPGGSPLHF.

The gene calls are TRBV9 and TRBJ2-3, with D uncertain. The CDR3 spans 13 residues. CDR1 is SGDLS, CDR2 YYNGEE, per germline. Deletions cut 4 bases from V and 10 bases from J, with 16 bases between. The CDR3 region has the DNA TGTGCCAGCAGCTTTATCACTTCCTCTCCGCAGTATTTT. It specifies CASSFITSSPQYF.

This clone was counted between two and nine times. The CDR3 loop is CASSLTGQGRRGAFF. CDR3 DNA: TGTGCCAGCAGTTTGACGGGACAGGGGCGCAGGGGAGCTTTCTTT. The J gene is TRBJ1-1, the V gene TRBV28, with 10 bases aligning to TRBD1. V gave up 3 bases and J gave up 10 bases; unmatched junction bases: 11. Germline CDR1 reads MDHEN; CDR2 reads SYDVKM. The CDR3 consists of 15 residues.

V gene TRBV21-1 combines with J gene TRBJ2-7; the table's TRBD1 call for D was not verified on the DNA. TRBV21-1 is a listed pseudogene. The CDR3 has 14 amino acids. The CDR3 coding sequence is TGTGCCAGCAGAGGGACAGGCCCATCCTACGAGCAGTACTTC. Protein product: CASRGTGPSYEQYF.

This rearrangement joins TRBV7-6 to TRBJ2-1, with D perhaps matching TRBD1 (5 bases). Trimming left V 1 base short and J 2 bases short, with 6 bases between. The CDR3 is made up of 14 amino acids. Germline CDR1 is SGHVS and CDR2 is FNYEAQ. The CDR3 spells CASSLVTAYNEQFF. The CDR3 bases are TGTGCCAGCAGCTTAGTGACAGCCTACAATGAGCAGTTCTTC.

V usage is TRBV3-1 (or the pseudogene TRBV3-2) and J usage is TRBJ2-3; D is perhaps TRBD1 (6 bases). The germline V gene has CDR1 LGHDT and CDR2 YNNKEL (reference sequence). The CDR3 has 16 amino acids. Trimming stripped 3 bases from V and 0 bases from J, with 13 bases between. For the CDR3, the DNA is TGTGCCAGCAGCCATTATGACAGGATAAGCACAGATACGCAGTATTTT. This gives the protein CASSHYDRISTDTQYF.

This sequence joins TRBV19 and TRBJ1-2, with a tentative D call TRBD1 (5 bases). Germline V CDR1 and CDR2: LNHDA, SQIVND (reference sequence). The CDR3 runs 17 residues. Trimming took 3 bases from V and 0 from J, leaving 17 bases between them. CDR3 loop: CASSIFRQPTSNYGYTF. CDR3 DNA sequence: TGTGCCAGTAGTATTTTCAGACAGCCCACCTCTAACTATGGCTACACCTTC.

This clone was recorded once. The rearrangement uses TRBV6-2 or TRBV6-3 and TRBJ2-5; 9 positions match TRBD2. The germline gives CDR1 MNHEY, CDR2 SVGEGT. V shed 4 bases, J shed 1 base, and the junction held 7 bases outside the gene matches. The CDR3 covers 16 residues. CDR3 sequence (DNA): TGTGCCAGCAGTTGGTCTAGCGGGAAGATCCAAGAGACCCAGTACTTC. It specifies CASSWSSGKIQETQYF.

The chain employs TRBV18 and TRBJ2-1, with TRBD1 matching over 8 bases. This CDR3 is built from 16 residues. Trimming took 1 base from V and 5 from J; bases not matched to a gene: 7. CDR1 is KGHSH, CDR2 LQKENI, per germline. CDR3 region: CASSPRTQGADNEQFF. DNA for the CDR3: TGTGCCAGCTCACCACGGACCCAGGGGGCGGACAATGAGCAGTTCTTC.

The CDR3 coding sequence is TGTGCCAGCAGTCCTTCGTGGGGACACACCCCGAACACCGGGGAGCTGTTTTTT. It codes for CASSPSWGHTPNTGELFF. V usage is TRBV28 and J usage is TRBJ2-2, with TRBD1 as a possible D gene (6 bases). The CDR3 contains 18 residues. Trimming cost V 5 bases and J 0 bases, with 19 bases left between them. The germline CDR1 and CDR2 sequences are MDHEN and SYDVKM.

The chain employs TRBV6-5 and TRBJ2-7; 14 positions agree with TRBD2. The CDR3 runs 14 residues. The V and J ends lost 6 bases and 6 bases, in that order; junction bases with no gene match: 4. CDR1 and CDR2 (germline): MNHEY, SVGAGI. The CDR3 region has the DNA TGTGCCAGCAGCCCCGGGACTAGCGGGAGCGAGCAGTACTTC. Translation gives CASSPGTSGSEQYF.

The V and J genes are TRBV10-3 and TRBJ2-5; the match to TRBD2 covers 12 bases. This CDR3 comprises 15 residues. Germline CDR1 and CDR2: ENHRY and SYGVKD. Trimming took 10 bases from V and 5 from J; bases not matched to a gene: 11. CDR3 DNA: TGTGCCAGCGGACTAGCGGGATCTCTGGGGGAGACCCAGTACTTC. Its protein product is CASGLAGSLGETQYF.

The J gene is TRBJ2-3, the V gene TRBV7-2; tentative D call: TRBD1 (6 bases). Trimming pared 1 base from V and 1 base from J, leaving 12 bases between. There are 16 residues in the CDR3. Germline V gene sequence: CDR1 SGHTA, CDR2 FQGNSA. This CDR3 is CASSLEGRGGTDTQYF. CDR3 sequence (DNA): TGTGCCAGCAGCTTAGAAGGCAGGGGTGGCACAGATACGCAGTATTTT.

The rearrangement joins TRBV6-5 to TRBJ2-1, with D possibly TRBD2 on 5 matching bases. The ends were cut back, 5 bases at V and 0 bases at J, with 11 bases in the middle. Germline-derived CDR1 and CDR2 are MNHEY and SVGAGI. This CDR3 is built from 15 residues. CDR3 region: CASSPGISSYNEQFF. CDR3 in DNA: TGTGCCAGCAGTCCCGGGATCAGCTCCTACAATGAGCAGTTCTTC.

The V and J genes are TRBV27 and TRBJ2-1; TRBD1 agrees at 8 bases. Trimming cost V 6 bases and J 5 bases; bases outside gene matches: 9. CDR3 length equals 15 residues. The germline CDR1 and CDR2 sequences are MNHEY and SMNVEV (reference sequence). The CDR3 nucleotides are TGTGCCAGCAGAATTCGACAGGGGACGGACAATGAGCAGTTCTTC. Protein product: CASRIRQGTDNEQFF.

V is TRBV6-5 and J is TRBJ2-2; D gene unclear. Trimming removed 2 bases at V and 5 bases at J, with 9 bases between. Germline assignment: CDR1 MNHEY and CDR2 SVGAGI. This CDR3 region has 14 residues. In nucleotides, the CDR3 is TGTGCCAGCAGTTACGATTCGGGTACCGGGGAGCTGTTTTTT. This sequence encodes CASSYDSGTGELFF.

This chain connects TRBV5-4 to TRBJ2-3; D call uncertain. V was shortened by 0 bases and J by 6 bases, with 8 bases between the two germline ends. CDR3 size: 13 residues. Germline CDR1 is SGHNT and CDR2 is YYREEE (reference sequence). The CDR3 loop reads CASSLVQVDTQYF. CDR3 nucleotide sequence: TGTGCCAGCAGCTTGGTGCAGGTGGATACGCAGTATTTT.

The chain carries TRBV24-1 and TRBJ2-5; tentative D call: TRBD1 (5 bases). V lost 3 bases and J lost 5, with 9 bases in between. Germline CDR1 reads KGHDR; CDR2 reads SFDVKD. The CDR3 totals 13 residues. The CDR3 loop is CATSDAYRETQYF. CDR3 DNA: TGTGCCACCAGTGATGCCTACAGGGAGACCCAGTACTTC.

This clone appeared once. This sequence joins TRBV10-1 and TRBJ1-1; perhaps TRBD1 as D (5 bases). Trimming removed 0 bases at V and 10 bases at J, with 15 bases between. The CDR3 covers 14 residues. CDR1 WNHNN and CDR2 SYGVQD come from the germline V gene (reference sequence). The CDR3 coding sequence is TGCGCCAGCAGTGAGTCCGATATATTGGGGGGAGCTTTCTTT. Its translation is CASSESDILGGAFF.

This clone was observed a single time. The chain is built from TRBV7-9 and TRBJ1-3; weak D call: TRBD1 (5 bases). Germline CDR1 reads SEHNR; CDR2 reads FQNEAQ (reference sequence). Trimming removed 5 bases from V and 3 bases from J, with 20 bases in between. There are 17 residues in the CDR3. The CDR3 sequence is CASSPLGDGGSGNTIYF. Here the CDR3 DNA reads TGTGCCAGCAGCCCATTAGGTGACGGGGGAAGTGGAAACACCATATATTTT.

V usage is TRBV5-1 and J usage is TRBJ2-3; D is ambiguous. Trimming removed 5 bases at V and 2 bases at J, with 21 bases between. CDR3 length: 17 residues. CDR1 is SGHRS and CDR2 is YFSETQ in the germline V gene. The CDR3 here is CASSTGRAIFSTDTQYF. CDR3 nucleotides: TGCGCCAGCAGTACTGGGCGAGCCATATTTTCCACAGATACGCAGTATTTT.